This record covers a single T cell receptor beta chain. Its antigen is not identified. This entry comes from a study of yellow fever vaccine responses in identical twins. Study-wide results and caveats: Reports say the vaccine T cell response in twins looked partly convergent and partly personalized.

TCRdb used MiXCR to reprocess the RT-PCR reads, holding one entry per CDR3 protein. Of around 1,500 distinct CDR3 sequences in the sample, 84% are singletons; the top ten hold roughly 30%. From germline, CDR1 is WNHNN and CDR2 SYGVQD (reference sequence). This CDR3 region has 13 residues. V was clipped by 5 bases and J by 6 bases, with 13 bases between them. This receptor was obtained from a female donor who received the yellow fever vaccine. The sequencing used T cells from blood (PBMCs), unsorted or a sorted subset (not recorded which), collected before or after yellow fever vaccination (not recorded which). The chain joins TRBV10-1 to TRBJ1-1; the D gene is possibly TRBD1 (6 bases). Here the CDR3 DNA reads TGCGCCAGCAGTTTGGGGACACCCTCTGAAGCTTTCTTT. It specifies CASSLGTPSEAFF.